This T cell receptor beta chain was found in a study of shared clonotypes between healthy human individuals. Germline V gene data show CDR1 as MDHEN and CDR2 as SYDVKM. This CDR3 is built from 16 residues. Trimming shortened V by 6 bases and J by 2 bases, and 20 bases separated the two germline ends. Findings and caveats of the study: Naive subsets typically showed greater estimated richness than memory subsets.

The table came from immunoSEQ multiplex PCR; TCRdb's copy has only in-frame clones and leaves some out. The sample holds roughly 1.5 million clones, under 99% seen once. Comment on this clone: The antigen is unknown.

The origin of this receptor is a man aged 25 to 40 in good health. The chain has TRBV28 and TRBJ2-7, with a weak D call TRBD1 (5 bases). Sequencing used naive CD4+ T cells sorted from blood. Subset of the sample: CD45RA+ positively selected. CDR3 residues: CASSQGAAPGTYEQYF. Here the CDR3 DNA reads TGTGCCAGCAGCCAAGGGGCAGCTCCCGGCACCTACGAGCAGTACTTC.